Listed here are 26 T cell receptor beta chains from one sample, sequenced in a study of cytomegalovirus exposure and HLA in healthy donors. Researchers ran the PCR with 60 Vbeta and 13 Jbeta primers. The table came from immunoSEQ multiplex PCR; TCRdb's copy has only in-frame clones and leaves some out. The sample lists 130,000 to 150,000 clones, around 80% occurring once. The sample comprised PBMCs. The receptors originated from a woman in her forties or fifties in good health and CMV-seropositive.

The V call is TRBV7-9, the J call TRBJ1-4; D uncertain. Germline CDR1 reads SEHNR; CDR2 reads FQNEAQ (reference sequence). Trimming removed 0 bases at V and 12 bases at J, with 11 bases between. The CDR3 contains 13 residues. CDR3: CASSLAGPVELFF. CDR3 DNA: TGTGCCAGCAGCTTAGCTGGTCCGGTAGAACTGTTTTTT.

The J gene is TRBJ1-5, the V gene TRBV13, with TRBD1 matching over 9 bases. There are 16 residues in the CDR3. The V and J ends lost 2 bases and 2 bases, in that order; junction bases with no gene match: 4. Germline CDR1 reads PRHDT; CDR2 reads FYEKMQ (reference sequence). The CDR3 DNA reads TGTGCCAGCAGCTTAAATACAGGGGGCGGCAATCAGCCCCAGCATTTT. Residues: CASSLNTGGGNQPQHF.

The chain has TRBV6-5 and TRBJ1-6, with D possibly TRBD1 on 6 matching bases. With 0 bases removed from V and 7 bases from J, the gap between germline ends came to 10 bases. Germline V gene lookup returns CDR1 MNHEY and CDR2 SVGAGI. The CDR3 loop spans 15 amino acids. The CDR3 loop reads CASSYSTGTNSPLHF. As DNA, the CDR3 is TGTGCCAGCAGTTACTCCACAGGGACGAATTCACCCCTCCACTTT.

The V and J genes are TRBV5-1 and TRBJ2-5, with D maybe TRBD2 (7 bases). Looked up from germline, CDR1 is SGHRS and CDR2 is YFSETQ. V was pared by 2 bases and J by 4 bases, with 15 bases between. This CDR3 region has 15 residues. CDR3 protein: CASSFGRRGAETQYF. CDR3 DNA sequence: TGCGCCAGCAGCTTTGGTCGCCGGGGGGCAGAGACCCAGTACTTC.

The V call is TRBV5-1, the J call TRBJ1-2, with TRBD1 identical over 9 bases. Germline V gene lookup returns CDR1 SGHRS and CDR2 YFSETQ. This CDR3 has 14 amino acids. The J segment lost 6 bases and the V segment lost 2 bases, leaving 5 bases of the junction unmatched. CDR3 in amino acids: CASSLWTGEDGYTF. The CDR3 nucleotides read TGCGCCAGCAGCTTATGGACAGGGGAAGATGGCTACACCTTC.

V and J are TRBV29-1 and TRBJ2-1, with D maybe TRBD2 (6 bases). The CDR3 runs 14 residues. V was trimmed by 5 bases and J by 0 bases, leaving 11 bases between them. Germline assignment: CDR1 SQVTM and CDR2 ANQGSEA. The CDR3 loop is CSVLWGDSYNEQFF. The CDR3 DNA sequence: TGCAGCGTTCTTTGGGGGGACTCCTACAATGAGCAGTTCTTC.

The gene calls are TRBV28 and TRBJ2-7, with TRBD2 as a possible D gene (6 bases). This CDR3 spans 16 amino acids. Between the trimmed V and J ends, which lost 7 bases and 0 bases, there was a span of 19 bases. Germline CDR1 reads MDHEN; CDR2 reads SYDVKM. DNA for the CDR3: TGTGCCAGCACCTCGGGCGGGGACCCTAGCTCCTACGAGCAGTACTTC. Amino acid sequence: CASTSGGDPSSYEQYF. Supplemented by reference TRBV28 and TRBJ2-7, the full variable domain reads DVKVTQSSRYLVKRTGEKVFLECVQDMDHENMFWYRQDPGLGLRLIYFSYDVKMKEKGDIPEGYSVSREKKERFSLILESASTNQTSMYLCASTSGGDPSSYEQYFGPGTRLTVT.

This clone was seen only a few times. The gene calls are TRBV7-8 and TRBJ1-5, with a weak D call TRBD1 (6 bases). The length of the CDR3 is 15 residues. Germline CDR1 SGHVS, CDR2 FQNEAQ. Between the trimmed V and J ends, which lost 5 bases and 7 bases, there was a span of 18 bases. As DNA, the CDR3 is TGTGCCAGCAGCCCCCTCGCAGGGGCCAGACAGCCCCAGCATTTT. It codes for CASSPLAGARQPQHF.

This chain links TRBV11-3 with TRBJ2-2; a possible D gene is TRBD2 (7 bases). The CDR3 totals 15 residues. The ends were cut back, 5 bases at V and 6 bases at J, with 16 bases in the middle. Germline V gene data show CDR1 as SGHNT and CDR2 as YENEEA. The chain's CDR3 is CASSKGGGSAGELFF. Here the CDR3 DNA reads TGTGCCAGCAGCAAGGGGGGCGGGAGCGCCGGGGAGCTGTTTTTT.

This clone was counted only a few times. V is TRBV6-6 and J is TRBJ1-6, with D possibly matching TRBD1 (5 bases). The CDR3 extends over 16 amino acids. Deletions cut 0 bases from V and 5 bases from J, with 11 bases between. CDR1 and CDR2 (germline): MNHNY, SVGAGI (reference sequence). CDR3 sequence reads: CASSYSSGLDNSPLHF. DNA for the CDR3: TGTGCCAGCAGTTACTCCTCAGGGTTGGATAATTCACCCCTCCACTTT.

This clone came up once. The junction and the germline gene differ at one end; a read error may be behind it. The chain links TRBV18 to TRBJ2-1; 12 nucleotides agree with TRBD2. The length of the CDR3 is 15 residues. Germline assignment: CDR1 KGHSH and CDR2 LQKENI. This CDR3 reads CASLPLAGGYNEQFF. CDR3 DNA sequence: TGTGCCAGCTTACCACTAGCGGGGGGATACAATGAGCAGTTCTTC.

This clone was found once. This chain connects TRBV30 to TRBJ1-2; tentatively, D is TRBD1 (5 bases). CDR3 length: 14 amino acids. V lost 0 bases, J lost 7 bases, and 15 bases lay in between. Germline CDR1 reads GTSNPN; CDR2 reads SVGIG (reference sequence). The CDR3 is CAWSVRSKDTGYTF. Here the CDR3 DNA reads TGTGCCTGGAGTGTACGAAGCAAGGACACTGGCTACACCTTC. The entire variable domain, with the rest obtained from reference TRBV30 and TRBJ1-2, is as follows: SQTIHQWPATLVQPVGSPLSLECTVEGTSNPNLYWYRQAAGRGLQLLFYSVGIGQISSEVPQNLSASRPQDRQFILSSKKLLLSDSGFYLCAWSVRSKDTGYTFGSGTRLTVV.

The V and J genes are TRBV7-2 and TRBJ2-7; TRBD2 might be the D (6 bases). V was trimmed by 5 bases and J by 2 bases, leaving 10 bases between them. The CDR3 extends over 13 amino acids. CDR1 is SGHTA, CDR2 FQGNSA, per germline. The CDR3 nucleotides read TGTGCCAGCAGCCGCGGGACGACCTACGAGCAGTACTTC. Its protein is CASSRGTTYEQYF.

The genes are TRBV11-3 and TRBJ2-2; tentatively, D is TRBD1 (5 bases). The CDR3 length is 15 residues. V lost 4 bases to trimming and J lost 1 base, with 10 bases between them. Per the germline V gene, CDR1 is SGHNT and CDR2 is YENEEA. The CDR3 DNA is TGTGCCAGCAGCTCCAGGGTTGGGAACACCGGGGAGCTGTTTTTT. The encoded protein is CASSSRVGNTGELFF.

The chain joins TRBV15 to TRBJ2-5; D possibly corresponds to TRBD2 (5 bases). CDR1 is LNHNV and CDR2 is YYDKDF in the germline V gene (reference sequence). This CDR3 is built from 12 residues. The V end lost 3 bases, the J end lost 4 bases, and 6 bases lay between the germline ends. CDR3 sequence: CATSSEGETQYF. For the CDR3, the DNA is TGTGCCACCAGCAGCGAGGGAGAGACCCAGTACTTC. Variable domain in full (rest from reference TRBV15 and TRBJ2-5): DAMVIQNPRYQVTQFGKPVTLSCSQTLNHNVMYWYQQKSSQAPKLLFHYYDKDFNNEADTPDNFQSRRPNTSFCFLDIRSPGLGDTAMYLCATSSEGETQYFGPGTRLLVL.

This clone was detected a few times. The chain carries TRBV29-1 and TRBJ2-3, with a tentative D call TRBD2 (5 bases). Looked up from germline, CDR1 is SQVTM and CDR2 is ANQGSEA. The V end lost 6 bases, the J end lost 5 bases, and 15 bases lay between the germline ends. The CDR3 is 13 amino acids. The CDR3 DNA follows: TGCAGCGTAAGCAGGACTCCGCAAGATACGCAGTATTTT. Translation gives CSVSRTPQDTQYF.

The chain links TRBV7-2 to TRBJ1-4; 9 bases match TRBD1. The V segment lost 1 base and the J segment 7 bases; nucleotides outside the gene matches: 1. CDR1 and CDR2 (germline): SGHTA, FQGNSA. The CDR3 consists of 14 residues. The CDR3 nucleotides read TGTGCCAGCAGCTTAGGGGGACAGGGTGAAAAACTGTTTTTT. It yields the protein CASSLGGQGEKLFF. The entire variable domain, with the rest obtained from reference TRBV7-2 and TRBJ1-4, is as follows: GAGVSQSPSNKVTEKGKDVELRCDPISGHTALYWYRQSLGQGLEFLIYFQGNSAPDKSGLPSDRFSAERTGGSVSTLTIQRTQQEDSAVYLCASSLGGQGEKLFFGSGTQLSVL.

V is TRBV7-9 and J is TRBJ2-4; TRBD1 might be the D (5 bases). This CDR3 is 15 amino acids long. Per germline, CDR1 SEHNR and CDR2 FQNEAQ (reference sequence). Trimming pared 2 bases from V and 2 bases from J, leaving 10 bases between. In DNA form, the CDR3 reads TGTGCCAGCAGCTTATGGGCAGGGTCCAAAAACATTCAGTACTTC. Translated, it gives CASSLWAGSKNIQYF. The entire variable domain, with the rest obtained from reference TRBV7-9 and TRBJ2-4, is as follows: DTGVSQNPRHKITKRGQNVTFRCDPISEHNRLYWYRQTLGQGPEFLTYFQNEAQLEKSRLLSDRFSAERPKGSFSTLEIQRTEQGDSAMYLCASSLWAGSKNIQYFGAGTRLSVL.

The chain employs TRBV6-6 and TRBJ2-1, with 7 bases matching TRBD2. Germline CDR1 reads MNHNY; CDR2 reads SVGAGI (reference sequence). The V gene end was trimmed by 6 bases and the J gene end by 8 bases; junction bases not matched to a gene: 7. The CDR3 loop spans 13 amino acids. CDR3 DNA sequence: TGTGCCAGCAGAGGACTAGTTCGCGATGAGCAGTTCTTC. Protein sequence: CASRGLVRDEQFF.

The rearrangement uses TRBV5-4 and TRBJ2-5; 13 nucleotides match TRBD2. Germline V CDR1 and CDR2: SGHNT, YYREEE (reference sequence). V gave up 4 bases and J gave up 6 bases; unmatched junction bases: 9. There are 16 residues in the CDR3. CDR3 in DNA: TGTGCCAGCAGCCCAGGGACTAGCGGGGCTTCGAAGACCCAGTACTTC. Protein product: CASSPGTSGASKTQYF.

On this clone: Mismatch with germline at one junction end may stem from a read error. The gene calls are TRBV7-9 and TRBJ2-3, with D possibly TRBD2 on 6 matching bases. The CDR3 totals 17 residues. CDR1 is SEHNR, CDR2 FQNEAQ, per germline (reference sequence). The CDR3 sequence is CSSSFLEVLAGADTQYF. CDR3 nucleotide sequence: TGTTCCAGCAGCTTCCTTGAAGTACTAGCTGGCGCAGATACGCAGTATTTT.

V usage is TRBV18 and J usage is TRBJ2-7; no firm D call. This CDR3 comprises 13 residues. Germline CDR1 KGHSH, CDR2 LQKENI. The V end lost 0 bases, the J end lost 2 bases, and 5 bases lay between the germline ends. CDR3 in DNA: TGTGCCAGCTCACCACCCGCAGCCTACGAGCAGTACTTC. Encoded protein: CASSPPAAYEQYF. Drawing the rest from reference TRBV18 and TRBJ2-7, the complete variable domain is NAGVMQNPRHLVRRRGQEARLRCSPMKGHSHVYWYRQLPEEGLKFMVYLQKENIIDESGMPKERFSAEFPKEGPSILRIQQVVRGDSAAYFCASSPPAAYEQYFGPGTRLTVT.

The V and J genes are TRBV6-6 and TRBJ1-3; 8 nucleotides align to TRBD1. CDR3 size: 15 residues. The J segment lost 5 bases and the V segment lost 2 bases, leaving 5 bases of the junction unmatched. CDR1 MNHNY and CDR2 SVGAGI come from the germline V gene (reference sequence). This chain's CDR3 is CASSYGNRGRNTIYF. The CDR3 nucleotides read TGTGCCAGCAGTTACGGTAACAGGGGGAGAAACACCATATATTTT.

The gene calls are TRBV5-1 and TRBJ2-6, with 8 bases fitting TRBD2. The V segment lost 0 bases and the J segment 0 bases; nucleotides outside the gene matches: 11. The V gene's germline CDR1 is SGHRS and CDR2 YFSETQ. The CDR3 sequence is 20 residues long. In nucleotides, the CDR3 is TGCGCCAGCAGCTTGGGCTCGGGGGGGGGCTCCCCCTCTGGGGCCAACGTCCTGACTTTC. Its protein is CASSLGSGGGSPSGANVLTF.

The chain is built from TRBV7-2 and TRBJ2-1, with 9 bases that match TRBD2. The J segment lost 9 bases and the V segment lost 4 bases, leaving 1 base of the junction unmatched. Germline assignment: CDR1 SGHTA and CDR2 FQGNSA. This CDR3 region has 12 residues. CDR3 protein: CASSSLAGEQFF. CDR3 in DNA: TGTGCCAGCAGCTCACTAGCGGGTGAGCAGTTCTTC.

This chain uses TRBV5-6 with TRBJ2-5, with unresolved D. The V gene lost 0 bases and the J gene lost 1 base, with 10 bases spanning the gap. There are 15 residues in the CDR3. Germline V gives CDR1 SGHDT, CDR2 YYEEEE. The CDR3 loop reads CASSLVARGQETQYF. The CDR3 bases are TGTGCCAGCAGCTTGGTGGCTCGAGGCCAAGAGACCCAGTACTTC.